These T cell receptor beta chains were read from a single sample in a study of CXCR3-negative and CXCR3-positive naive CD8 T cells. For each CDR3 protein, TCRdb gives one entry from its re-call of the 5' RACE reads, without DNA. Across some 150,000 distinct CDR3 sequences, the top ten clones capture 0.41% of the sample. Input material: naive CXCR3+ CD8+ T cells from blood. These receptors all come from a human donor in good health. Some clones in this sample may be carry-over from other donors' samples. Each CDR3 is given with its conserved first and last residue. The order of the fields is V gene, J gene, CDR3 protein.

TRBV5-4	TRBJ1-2	CASSSPGPANYGYTF
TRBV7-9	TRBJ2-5	CASSLAASGGQETQYF
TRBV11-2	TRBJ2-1	CASSLARTSGRNEQFF
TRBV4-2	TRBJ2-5	CASSQVGSGGRQETQYF
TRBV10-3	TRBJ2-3	CAISEFSVGVRSTDTQYF
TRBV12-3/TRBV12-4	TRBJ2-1	CASSTPLTGFVGNEQFF
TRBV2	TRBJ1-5	CASSVTRGGSNQPQHF
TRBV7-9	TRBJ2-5	CASSPIGARALTETQYF
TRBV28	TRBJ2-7	CASSFQGWTYEQYF
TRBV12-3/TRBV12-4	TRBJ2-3	CASSPGYTDTQYF
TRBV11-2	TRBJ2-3	CASSFIPGTSGEVYTDTQYF
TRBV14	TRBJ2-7	CASSLWDLSSYEQYF
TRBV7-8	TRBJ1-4	CASSLATGGNGELFF
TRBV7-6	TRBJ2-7	CASSAAPSYEQYF
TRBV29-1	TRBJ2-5	CSALDNSETQYF
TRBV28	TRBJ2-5	CASSLLRLVGEETQYF
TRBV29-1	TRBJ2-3	CSVDTAVLPDTQYF
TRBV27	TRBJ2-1	CASRGQDNEQFF
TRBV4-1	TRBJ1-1	CASSQGGTNTEAFF
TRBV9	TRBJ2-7	CASSASPTSFSYEQYF
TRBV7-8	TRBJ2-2	CACSFWARRGAGELFF
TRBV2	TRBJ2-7	CASIQEGNYLYEQYF
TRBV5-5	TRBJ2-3	CASSFGGVRDTQYF
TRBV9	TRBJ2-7	CASSVADGVSYEQYF
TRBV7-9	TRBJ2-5	CASSPPGQETQYF
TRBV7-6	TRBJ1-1	CASSPGDRGKAFF
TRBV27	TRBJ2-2	CASSFQGNTGELFF
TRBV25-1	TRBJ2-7	CASSVGIAYEQYF
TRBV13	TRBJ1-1	CASSTRRQGILEAFF
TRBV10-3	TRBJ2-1	CAISDMGSSGDEQFF
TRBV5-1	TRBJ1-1	CASSLAGQTYTEAFF
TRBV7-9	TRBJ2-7	CASSLDGTGYPYEQYF
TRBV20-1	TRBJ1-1	CSAKQNTEAFF
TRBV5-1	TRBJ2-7	CASSLVGLAGEQYF
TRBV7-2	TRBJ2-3	CASRKEGWATDTQYF
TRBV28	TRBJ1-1	CASSLYQATEAFF
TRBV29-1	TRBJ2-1	CSEGLAGSYNEQFF
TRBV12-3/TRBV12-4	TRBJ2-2	CASSSRQGQSFSGELFF
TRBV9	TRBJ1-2	CASSVGQGETDGYTF
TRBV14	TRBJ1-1	CASSQLIDGGTEAFF
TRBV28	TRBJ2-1	CASSFIRLAGGNEQFF
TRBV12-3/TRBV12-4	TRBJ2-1	CASSFTLAGENNEQFF
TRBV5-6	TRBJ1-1	CASSYIRDRGTEAFF
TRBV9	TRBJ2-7	CASSTSTGMAYEQYF
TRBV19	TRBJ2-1	CASSMGQRTYNEQFF
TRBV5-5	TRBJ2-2	CASNILAGELFF
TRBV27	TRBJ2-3	CASSAGYKTSTDTQYF
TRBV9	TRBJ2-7	CASSVGTNYEQYF
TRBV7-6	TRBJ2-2	CASSAGTATGELFF
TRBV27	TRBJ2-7	CASSLVKEGIVFYEQYF
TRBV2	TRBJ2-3	CASSEASGIGDTQYF
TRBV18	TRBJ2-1	CASSLSGLRNEQFF
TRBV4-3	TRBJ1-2	CASSQLSGTGDLYGYTF
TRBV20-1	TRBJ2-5	CSASTGMGEEETQYF
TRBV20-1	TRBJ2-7	CSAIGRGSYEQYF
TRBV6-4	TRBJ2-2	CASSENLYTNTGELFF
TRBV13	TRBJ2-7	CASSAQDRDSSYEQYF
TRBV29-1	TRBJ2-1	CSTRGGSYNEQFF
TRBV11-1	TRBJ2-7	CASSFPTAPYEQYF